This passage covers 26 T cell receptor beta chains from one sample sequenced in a study of blood T cell repertoires in COVID-19. Profiling relied on immunoSEQ multiplex PCR, and the TCRdb table lists in-frame clones only, not all of them. Of about 160,000 clones listed, around 86% are singletons. The sequenced material came from peripheral blood. Source of these receptors: a man in his 70s who had recovered from COVID-19.

This clone has more than one count but fewer than ten. The chain has TRBV10-1 and TRBJ1-1; D uncertain. Deletions cut 2 bases from V and 6 bases from J, with 7 bases between. The CDR3 length is 12 residues. Germline V gene sequence: CDR1 WNHNN, CDR2 SYGVQD (reference sequence). CDR3: CASSENYSEAFF. CDR3 nucleotides: TGCGCCAGCAGTGAGAACTACTCTGAAGCTTTCTTT.

V and J are TRBV24-1 and TRBJ2-1; TRBD2 matches at 16 bases. The CDR3 loop spans 17 amino acids. Germline V gene lookup returns CDR1 KGHDR and CDR2 SFDVKD. The J segment lost 6 bases and the V segment lost 5 bases, leaving 6 bases of the junction unmatched. The CDR3 bases are TGTGCCACCAGTGTTGGGACTAGCGGGAGGGTTGGCAATGAGCAGTTCTTC. Its protein is CATSVGTSGRVGNEQFF.

The CDR3 sequence is CASSGGLAVGDTGELFF. CDR3 bases: TGCGCCAGCAGCGGGGGACTAGCGGTTGGGGACACCGGGGAGCTGTTTTTT. The chain has TRBV5-1 and TRBJ2-2; 11 positions match TRBD2. J gave up 3 bases and V 4 bases, and 8 bases lay outside the gene matches. In germline, CDR1 is SGHRS, CDR2 YFSETQ. The CDR3 has 17 amino acids.

The gene calls are TRBV7-2 and TRBJ2-7; no definite D call. Germline values: CDR1 SGHTA, CDR2 FQGNSA. Deletions cut 1 base from V and 6 bases from J, with 7 bases between. The CDR3 has 12 amino acids. In DNA, the CDR3 is TGTGCCAGCAGCTTAGTAGCTCTCGAGCAGTACTTC. This translates into CASSLVALEQYF. The full variable domain, with the rest looked up from reference TRBV7-2 and TRBJ2-7, is GAGVSQSPSNKVTEKGKDVELRCDPISGHTALYWYRQSLGQGLEFLIYFQGNSAPDKSGLPSDRFSAERTGGSVSTLTIQRTQQEDSAVYLCASSLVALEQYFGPGTRLTVT.

J is TRBJ1-1 and V is TRBV15; no firm D call. V was trimmed by 0 bases and J by 4 bases, leaving 9 bases between them. This CDR3 spans 14 amino acids. The V gene's germline CDR1 is LNHNV and CDR2 YYDKDF (reference sequence). The CDR3 DNA sequence: TGTGCCACCAGCAGAGACCCGGGGTCCACTGAAGCTTTCTTT. Its translation: CATSRDPGSTEAFF. Looking up the rest from reference TRBV15 and TRBJ1-1 gives the full variable domain: DAMVIQNPRYQVTQFGKPVTLSCSQTLNHNVMYWYQQKSSQAPKLLFHYYDKDFNNEADTPDNFQSRRPNTSFCFLDIRSPGLGDTAMYLCATSRDPGSTEAFFGQGTRLTVV.

This sequence joins TRBV5-6 and TRBJ1-4; 9 positions match TRBD1. J lost 3 bases, V lost 4 bases, and 4 bases had no gene match. CDR1 is SGHDT and CDR2 is YYEEEE in the germline V gene. The length of the CDR3 is 15 residues. The CDR3 DNA sequence: TGTGCCAGCAGCGCCGGGACAGGGTCTAATGAAAAACTGTTTTTT. Translating it yields CASSAGTGSNEKLFF.

The chain couples TRBV5-3 to TRBJ2-5, with 8 bases that match TRBD2. TRBV5-3 is reported as an ORF; its role is uncertain. The CDR3 is made up of 16 amino acids. Germline trimming cut 4 bases from V and 1 base from J; bases unmatched to any gene: 9. CDR3 nucleotides: TGTGCCAGAAGCCCACGCGGGGGGCTGATCCAAGAGACCCAGTACTTC. Translation: CARSPRGGLIQETQYF.

The V and J genes are TRBV27 and TRBJ2-2; 8 bases align to TRBD1. The V segment lost 4 bases and the J segment 1 base; nucleotides outside the gene matches: 2. Germline CDR1 MNHEY, CDR2 SMNVEV (reference sequence). CDR3 length: 15 residues. This CDR3 reads CASSSGQGNTGELFF. In DNA, the CDR3 is TGTGCCAGCAGTTCCGGACAGGGGAACACCGGGGAGCTGTTTTTT.

This sequence joins TRBV6-2 or TRBV6-3 and TRBJ1-5, with TRBD1 identical over 7 bases. Germline CDR1 is MNHEY and CDR2 is SVGEGT. This CDR3 comprises 22 residues. V was clipped by 6 bases and J by 3 bases; unmatched bases: 29. CDR3 in DNA: TGTGCCAGCAGCCTCCTCCCCTCCACGAGACAGGGACGAAATTTCTACAATCAGCCCCAGCATTTT. This sequence encodes CASSLLPSTRQGRNFYNQPQHF.

Note on this clone: One end of the junction does not line up with germline, which may come from a read error. The J gene is TRBJ2-1, the V gene TRBV7-7; 9 bases match TRBD1. Germline V gene lookup returns CDR1 SSHAT and CDR2 FNYEAQ (reference sequence). The CDR3 runs 17 residues. The CDR3, as DNA: TGTGCTAGCAGCTTAGGCCCCGGACAGGGGTTCGGCAATGAGCAGTTCTTC. This codes for CASSLGPGQGFGNEQFF.

The CDR3 sequence: CASRGTDYGYTF. The CDR3 DNA is TGTGCCAGCAGGGGCACGGACTATGGCTACACCTTC. The rearrangement links TRBV12-3 or TRBV12-4 to TRBJ1-2; D unclear. Between the trimmed V and J ends, which lost 6 bases and 3 bases, there was a span of 8 bases. This CDR3 has 12 amino acids.

This clone came up a few times. The chain joins TRBV29-1 to TRBJ2-5; 10 bases line up with TRBD2. Per the germline V gene, CDR1 is SQVTM and CDR2 is ANQGSEA. The ends lost 3 bases at V and 5 bases at J; junction bases unmatched: 9. The CDR3 loop spans 15 amino acids. CDR3 in DNA: TGCAGCGTTGACCTCCTAGCGGGAGTGGGGGAGACCCAGTACTTC. This encodes CSVDLLAGVGETQYF.

The CDR3 is CASSLAPGVDEQFF. The CDR3 DNA reads as TGTGCCAGCAGCTTGGCGCCAGGGGTTGATGAGCAGTTCTTC. V gene TRBV5-8 combines with J gene TRBJ2-1, with D possibly matching TRBD1 (6 bases). V lost 0 bases to trimming and J lost 8 bases, with 12 bases between them. This CDR3 spans 14 amino acids. CDR1 and CDR2 (germline): SGHTS, YDEGEE. The whole variable domain, filled in from reference TRBV5-8 and TRBJ2-1, reads EAGVTQSPTHLIKTRGQQATLRCSPISGHTSVYWYQQALGLGLQFLLWYDEGEERNRGNFPPRFSGRQFPNYSSELNVNALELEDSALYLCASSLAPGVDEQFFGPGTRLTVL.

The chain employs TRBV4-1 and TRBJ2-7, with D possibly matching TRBD2 (6 bases). Per the germline V gene, CDR1 is MGHRA and CDR2 is YSYEKL. The CDR3 is 17 amino acids. Trimming stripped 0 bases from V and 3 bases from J, with 18 bases between. CDR3 in amino acids: CASSQDRVGSGFYEQYF. For the CDR3, the DNA is TGCGCCAGCAGCCAAGACCGGGTGGGTAGCGGCTTCTACGAGCAGTACTTC.

The chain joins TRBV29-1 to TRBJ2-7; D may be TRBD1 (6 bases). The CDR3 is made up of 14 amino acids. Germline V gene sequence: CDR1 SQVTM, CDR2 ANQGSEA. With 4 bases removed from V and 2 bases from J, the gap between germline ends came to 15 bases. As DNA, the CDR3 is TGCAGCGTTGTTGGGGGCGCGTCGACCTACGAGCAGTACTTC. This encodes CSVVGGASTYEQYF.

V is TRBV7-6 and J is TRBJ2-1, with TRBD2 identical over 11 bases. After removal of 5 bases from V and 2 bases from J, the junction contained 11 bases not matched to a gene. Germline V lookup: CDR1 SGHVS, CDR2 FNYEAQ. The length of the CDR3 is 18 residues. The CDR3 bases are TGTGCCAGCAGCCCGATAGCGGGAGGGGGGGGAGCCTACAATGAGCAGTTCTTC. This codes for CASSPIAGGGGAYNEQFF.

CDR3 region: CASSYSRTSNYEQFF. The CDR3 DNA sequence: TGTGCCAGCAGTTACTCAAGGACTAGCAACTATGAGCAGTTCTTC. The V call is TRBV6-6, the J call TRBJ2-1, with TRBD2 identical over 8 bases. J lost 8 bases, V lost 0 bases, and 6 bases had no gene match. The germline gives CDR1 MNHNY, CDR2 SVGAGI (reference sequence). This CDR3 is built from 15 residues.

The V call is TRBV18, the J call TRBJ2-7; D is unclear. The CDR3 is 14 amino acids. CDR1 is KGHSH and CDR2 is LQKENI in the germline V gene. The germline V and J ends were trimmed by 3 bases and 0 bases, with 9 bases remaining between them. The chain's CDR3 is CASSPDSYSYEQYF. CDR3 in DNA: TGTGCCAGCTCACCTGACTCCTACTCCTACGAGCAGTACTTC.

The gene calls are TRBV28 and TRBJ2-4; D is uncertain. The length of the CDR3 is 13 residues. CDR1 is MDHEN and CDR2 is SYDVKM in the germline V gene. With 10 bases removed from V and 0 bases from J, the gap between germline ends came to 10 bases. Here the CDR3 DNA reads TGTGCCACCAGAATACTAGCCAAAAACATTCAGTACTTC. Translating it yields CATRILAKNIQYF.

This chain connects TRBV6-6 to TRBJ2-1, with 11 bases lining up with TRBD2. Germline V CDR1 and CDR2: MNHNY, SVGAGI (reference sequence). This CDR3 is 16 amino acids long. V gave up 8 bases and J gave up 5 bases; unmatched junction bases: 11. The CDR3 bases are TGTGCCAGCTCAAATTTAGCGGGAGGGCCCCACAATGAGCAGTTCTTC. Translating gives CASSNLAGGPHNEQFF.

The gene calls are TRBV28 and TRBJ2-7; 8 positions match TRBD2. V lost 8 bases to trimming and J lost 3 bases; unmatched junction nucleotides: 12. Germline-derived CDR1 and CDR2 are MDHEN and SYDVKM. The CDR3 sequence is 15 residues long. In nucleotides, the CDR3 is TGTGCCAGCGAAAGCCGCCATCGGGGGGGCTACGAGCAGTACTTC. Encoded protein: CASESRHRGGYEQYF. Variable domain in full (rest from reference TRBV28 and TRBJ2-7): DVKVTQSSRYLVKRTGEKVFLECVQDMDHENMFWYRQDPGLGLRLIYFSYDVKMKEKGDIPEGYSVSREKKERFSLILESASTNQTSMYLCASESRHRGGYEQYFGPGTRLTVT.

This chain joins TRBV19 and TRBJ2-5; 8 nucleotides line up with TRBD1. Germline V gene lookup returns CDR1 LNHDA and CDR2 SQIVND (reference sequence). V trimming: 2 bases; J trimming: 5 bases; junction bases outside the gene matches: 4. The CDR3 spans 14 residues. The CDR3 loop is CASSITRGQETQYF. The CDR3 nucleotides are TGTGCCAGTAGTATAACCAGGGGGCAGGAGACCCAGTACTTC.

This clone was recorded a few times. The chain combines TRBV7-9 with TRBJ2-7; TRBD1 agrees at 8 bases. The germline V gene has CDR1 SEHNR and CDR2 FQNEAQ (reference sequence). The CDR3 is 12 amino acids. J lost 6 bases, V lost 5 bases, and 3 bases had no gene match. The CDR3 protein is CASSRDRSEQYF. The CDR3 DNA is TGTGCCAGCAGCCGGGACAGGTCCGAGCAGTACTTC.

The chain employs TRBV5-6 and TRBJ2-4; 8 nucleotides match TRBD1. The CDR3 totals 15 residues. Germline loops: CDR1 SGHDT, CDR2 YYEEEE. The junction had 12 bases not matched to a gene; V was cut back by 6 bases and J by 7 bases. The CDR3 coding sequence is TGTGCCAGCACCGCGGTCGGGACAGGCGGGAACATTCAGTACTTC. It codes for CASTAVGTGGNIQYF.

The table lists this clone with a few counts. The rearrangement uses TRBV7-8 and TRBJ1-5; 8 bases are a match to TRBD1. Looked up from germline, CDR1 is SGHVS and CDR2 is FQNEAQ. V was pared by 1 base and J by 10 bases, with 9 bases of the junction left unmatched. The CDR3 sequence is 15 residues long. CDR3 residues: CASSLGGQGLLPQHF. The CDR3 nucleotides read TGTGCCAGCAGCTTAGGAGGACAGGGACTCTTACCCCAGCATTTT. The whole variable domain, remainder taken from reference TRBV7-8 and TRBJ1-5, is GAGVSQSPRYKVAKRGQDVALRCDPISGHVSLFWYQQALGQGPEFLTYFQNEAQLDKSGLPSDRFFAERPEGSVSTLKIQRTQQEDSAVYLCASSLGGQGLLPQHFGDGTRLSIL.

The chain employs TRBV10-2 and TRBJ2-1; D remains ambiguous. Trimming took off 6 bases at V and 0 bases at J, with 9 bases between the two ends. This CDR3 has 14 amino acids. Germline lookup yields CDR1 WSHSY and CDR2 SAAADI. The CDR3 region is CASSPFSSYNEQFF. Written as DNA, the CDR3 is TGCGCCAGCAGCCCATTTAGCTCCTACAATGAGCAGTTCTTC.